This T cell receptor (beta chain) was sequenced during a study of blood T cell repertoires in COVID-19. The data were produced by immunoSEQ multiplex PCR, yet TCRdb's version contains in-frame clones alone and is incomplete. The table lists 35,000 to 50,000 clones, 91% of them singletons. The germline V gene encodes CDR1 LNHDA and CDR2 SQIVND (reference sequence). The V gene lost 5 bases and the J gene lost 6 bases, with 17 bases spanning the gap. The CDR3 covers 14 residues. Material: peripheral blood. The V call is TRBV19, the J call TRBJ2-7, with D possibly being TRBD2 (5 bases). The source is a woman in her 30s in a cohort sampled during active COVID-19. The CDR3 region is CASSWGDVAGEQYF. DNA of the CDR3: TGTGCCAGTAGTTGGGGAGACGTCGCTGGCGAGCAGTACTTC.